Presented here are 17 T cell receptor beta chains from one specimen sequenced in a study of cytomegalovirus exposure and HLA in healthy donors. 13 Jbeta primers and 60 Vbeta primers were used for the PCR. TCRdb's copy holds only in-frame clones and misses some; the assay was immunoSEQ multiplex PCR. Of over 85,000 clones listed, 80% were seen once; the top ten hold about 2.9%. Material for sequencing was PBMCs. These TCRs come from a woman in her sixties or seventies in good health and CMV-seropositive.

The genes are TRBV11-2 and TRBJ1-2; TRBD1 aligns across 7 bases. Germline loops: CDR1 SGHAT, CDR2 FQNNGV. Trimming at V came to 6 bases and at J to 4 bases, leaving 8 bases not matched to a gene. The CDR3 spans 14 residues. The CDR3 loop reads CASSLQGVGYGYTF. The CDR3, as DNA: TGTGCCAGCAGTCTCCAGGGGGTGGGCTATGGCTACACCTTC.

J is TRBJ2-2 and V is TRBV10-2; possibly TRBD2 for D (6 bases). The CDR3 length is 16 residues. Germline V gene data show CDR1 as WSHSY and CDR2 as SAAADI. The V end was cut by 8 bases, the J end by 2 bases, with 18 bases between. Here the CDR3 reads CASSGGKPTNTGELFF. The CDR3 nucleotides read TGCGCCAGCTCCGGAGGGAAGCCCACAAACACCGGGGAGCTGTTTTTT.

V is TRBV5-1 and J is TRBJ2-7, with 8 bases matching TRBD1. In germline, CDR1 is SGHRS, CDR2 YFSETQ. V was pared by 9 bases and J by 7 bases, with 12 bases of the junction left unmatched. The CDR3 is 13 amino acids. CDR3 nucleotides: TGCGCCACCTCCCGGACAGGGACAGCGGAGCAGTACTTC. Protein sequence: CATSRTGTAEQYF.

The chain employs TRBV27 and TRBJ1-2; the D gene is possibly TRBD1 (5 bases). Trimming left V 5 bases short and J 6 bases short, with 13 bases between. The CDR3 contains 13 residues. The germline V gene encodes CDR1 MNHEY and CDR2 SMNVEV (reference sequence). CDR3 DNA: TGTGCCAGCAGTCCCCGGTGGGGGGATGGCTACACCTTC. Translating it yields CASSPRWGDGYTF.

This rearrangement joins TRBV27 to TRBJ2-3; 11 nucleotides line up with TRBD2. The CDR3 has 17 amino acids. Losses at the gene ends were 6 bases for V and 0 bases for J; bases not matched to a gene: 8. Germline values: CDR1 MNHEY, CDR2 SMNVEV (reference sequence). In nucleotides, the CDR3 is TGTGCCAGCAGCAATATCTGGACTAGCGGGAGCACAGATACGCAGTATTTT. Protein: CASSNIWTSGSTDTQYF.

J is TRBJ2-5 and V is TRBV27, with TRBD1 matching over 9 bases. The CDR3 has 14 amino acids. Germline-derived CDR1 and CDR2 are MNHEY and SMNVEV (reference sequence). The V segment lost 7 bases and the J segment 1 base; nucleotides outside the gene matches: 4. CDR3 residues: CASTLTGGQETQYF. The CDR3 DNA sequence: TGTGCCAGCACCCTGACAGGGGGCCAAGAGACCCAGTACTTC.

For this clone: One junction end disagrees with the germline gene, perhaps due to a read error. This chain connects TRBV9 to TRBJ2-3; 7 bases map to TRBD2. The V gene's germline CDR1 is SGDLS and CDR2 YYNGEE. The CDR3 has 17 amino acids. The CDR3 DNA reads TGTGCCAGCAACGTAGTGGGGACTATGAGGGCCACAGATACGCAGTATTTT. The encoded protein is CASNVVGTMRATDTQYF.

This clone was picked up a small number of times. This sequence joins TRBV7-9 and TRBJ2-4, with a tentative D call TRBD2 (5 bases). CDR1 and CDR2 (germline): SEHNR, FQNEAQ (reference sequence). Trimming pared 5 bases from V and 3 bases from J, leaving 14 bases between. The CDR3 spans 15 residues. The CDR3 sequence: CASSDKPRGKNIQYF. For the CDR3, the DNA is TGTGCCAGCAGCGATAAACCTCGGGGCAAAAACATTCAGTACTTC.

Here the CDR3 DNA reads TGTGCCACGATCCGGGACAGCTCTGGAAACACCATATATTTT. Protein sequence: CATIRDSSGNTIYF. The chain combines TRBV6-5 with TRBJ1-3, with 7 bases aligning to TRBD1. Germline V gives CDR1 MNHEY, CDR2 SVGAGI. With V trimmed by 10 bases and J by 0 bases, 6 bases remained unmatched. This CDR3 region has 14 residues.

Concerning this clone: One end of the junction varies from germline; a read error may be responsible. CDR3 sequence reads: CASSPRRSTSYNEQFF. In nucleotides, the CDR3 is TGTGCTAGCAGCCCCCGCCGGAGTACCTCCTACAATGAGCAGTTCTTC. V usage is TRBV7-7 and J usage is TRBJ2-1; D is unresolved. Germline-derived CDR1 and CDR2 are SSHAT and FNYEAQ (reference sequence). This CDR3 has 16 amino acids. Full variable domain (outside the CDR3, taken from reference TRBV7-7 and TRBJ2-1): GAGVSQSPRYKVTKRGQDVTLRCDPISSHATLYWYQQALGQGPEFLTYFNYEAQPDKSGLPSDRFSAERPEGSISTLTIQRTEQRDSAMYRCASSPRRSTSYNEQFFGPGTRLTVL.

V usage is TRBV5-4 and J usage is TRBJ1-1, with TRBD1 matching 10 bases. The V gene end was trimmed by 0 bases and the J gene end by 10 bases; junction bases not matched to a gene: 12. The germline CDR1 and CDR2 sequences are SGHNT and YYREEE (reference sequence). There are 16 residues in the CDR3. The CDR3 bases are TGTGCCAGCAGCTTGGCCGATAGACAGGGGGCTGCGGGAGCTTTCTTT. Residues: CASSLADRQGAAGAFF. The whole variable domain, remainder taken from reference TRBV5-4 and TRBJ1-1, is ETGVTQSPTHLIKTRGQQVTLRCSSQSGHNTVSWYQQALGQGPQFIFQYYREEENGRGNFPPRFSGLQFPNYSSELNVNALELDDSALYLCASSLADRQGAAGAFFGQGTRLTVV.

This chain connects TRBV18 to TRBJ2-1, with TRBD1 matching 8 bases. Germline V gives CDR1 KGHSH, CDR2 LQKENI. The ends lost 4 bases at V and 12 bases at J; junction bases unmatched: 11. The CDR3 spans 14 residues. The CDR3 DNA reads TGTGCCAGCTCACGACCCTCCGGACAGGGCGGGCAGTTCTTC. Amino acids: CASSRPSGQGGQFF.

This rearrangement joins TRBV4-1 to TRBJ2-5; 7 bases agree with TRBD1. The CDR3 spans 15 residues. With V trimmed by 3 bases and J by 5 bases, 9 bases remained unmatched. In germline, CDR1 is MGHRA, CDR2 YSYEKL. The CDR3 DNA reads as TGCGCCAGCAGCCACAATACAGGGGTACGGGAGACCCAGTACTTC. It translates to CASSHNTGVRETQYF.

The J gene is TRBJ2-5, the V gene TRBV4-2; 9 nucleotides align to TRBD2. The closer fit of TRBJ2-7 to the DNA end suggests the J call may be wrong. The germline CDR1 and CDR2 sequences are LGHNA and YNFKEQ. The CDR3 runs to 16 residues. The CDR3 region has the DNA TGTGCCAGCAGCCAAGGGTCTAGCGGGATTCCCTACGAGCAGTACTTC. The encoded protein is CASSQGSSGIPYEQYF.

This clone was observed a few times. The rearrangement uses TRBV7-9 and TRBJ2-1; D gene ambiguous. The CDR3 is 12 residues long. The germline V gene has CDR1 SEHNR and CDR2 FQNEAQ (reference sequence). The germline V and J ends were trimmed by 3 bases and 8 bases, with 8 bases remaining between them. The CDR3 is CASSFTLDEQFF. The CDR3 DNA is TGTGCCAGCAGCTTTACTCTGGATGAGCAGTTCTTC. The variable domain in full, with the rest retrieved from reference TRBV7-9 and TRBJ2-1, is DTGVSQNPRHKITKRGQNVTFRCDPISEHNRLYWYRQTLGQGPEFLTYFQNEAQLEKSRLLSDRFSAERPKGSFSTLEIQRTEQGDSAMYLCASSFTLDEQFFGPGTRLTVL.

The chain couples TRBV4-1 to TRBJ2-1, with 7 bases lining up with TRBD2. CDR1 is MGHRA and CDR2 is YSYEKL in the germline V gene. J gave up 2 bases and V 1 base, and 2 bases lay outside the gene matches. The CDR3 consists of 15 residues. CDR3 in DNA: TGCGCCAGCAGCCAAGGGGGAGGGACCTACAATGAGCAGTTCTTC. Translation gives CASSQGGGTYNEQFF.

The rearrangement links TRBV6-5 to TRBJ2-7; TRBD2 agrees at 7 bases. V lost 6 bases, J lost 7 bases, and 3 bases stayed unmatched. This CDR3 has 11 amino acids. From germline, CDR1 is MNHEY and CDR2 SVGAGI. The CDR3 protein is CASRGRGEQYF. The CDR3 nucleotides read TGTGCCAGCAGGGGGCGGGGGGAGCAGTACTTC.